Below, one TCR beta chain is given with its context. Primed by a sample-barcoded 5' primer and a J-beta primer mix, a second PCR proceeded for 7 to 11 cycles. One entry per CDR3 protein, called by TCRdb with MiXCR from the 5' RACE reads. The sample records a few hundred thousand distinct CDR3 sequences, roughly a quarter being singletons. This sample stems from a study of blood T cells in healthy people across ages. Drawing of peripheral blood yielded 8.5 to 10 milliliters from each donor. CDR3 length: 16 residues. Trimming at V came to 1 base and at J to 9 bases, leaving 13 bases not matched to a gene. Germline CDR1 is SGHTA and CDR2 is FQGNSA. The same data also contributed to another study, on T cells of mothers and their children.

The receptor comes from a boy younger than 10 in good health. Sequencing was carried out using blood. The V gene is TRBV7-2, the J gene TRBJ2-3; 7 positions match TRBD2. The CDR3 loop is CASSLDTASGLRTQYF. The CDR3 DNA is TGTGCCAGCAGCTTAGATACGGCTAGCGGCCTCCGAACGCAGTATTTT.